This paragraph covers one T cell receptor beta chain sequence. The antigen remains unidentified. Primers: 60 Vbeta forward and 13 Jbeta reverse. This table comes from immunoSEQ multiplex PCR, and its TCRdb copy is limited to in-frame clones, with some not included. The data hold 120,000 or so clones, with around 75% observed a single time. The sample belongs to a study of cytomegalovirus exposure and HLA in healthy donors. The CDR3 extends over 15 amino acids. CDR1 and CDR2 (germline): SGHVS, FQNEAQ. V was pared by 5 bases and J by 0 bases, with 8 bases between. General study findings and limits: A later analysis showed TCR association rates differing by HLA locus, peaking at DRB1 and lowest at HLA-C.

This chain uses TRBV7-8 with TRBJ1-6; D ambiguous. Sample: PBMCs. This receptor was identified in a woman in her fifties or sixties in good health and CMV-seronegative. Here the CDR3 reads CASSPPGSYNSPLHF. In DNA form, the CDR3 reads TGTGCCAGCAGCCCCCCAGGCTCCTATAATTCACCCCTCCACTTT. The entire variable domain, with the rest obtained from reference TRBV7-8 and TRBJ1-6, is as follows: GAGVSQSPRYKVAKRGQDVALRCDPISGHVSLFWYQQALGQGPEFLTYFQNEAQLDKSGLPSDRFFAERPEGSVSTLKIQRTQQEDSAVYLCASSPPGSYNSPLHFGNGTRLTVT.